This TCR beta chain was sequenced during a study of post-analysis software for immune sequencing data. Study-wide results and limits: About five TRBV segments were more frequent in patients than controls; TRBV5-6, TRBV5-1 and TRBV20-1 belonged to this group.

At least ten counts were recorded for this clonotype. Its antigen is unidentified. Germline V CDR1 and CDR2: SGHDT, YYEEEE. Trimming left V 3 bases short and J 6 bases short, with 10 bases between. This CDR3 is built from 13 residues. Unique molecular identifiers were present in the TCR beta cDNA libraries. TCRdb analysed the PCR reads with MiXCR anew, one entry per CDR3 protein. The table records 150,000 to 200,000 distinct CDR3 sequences, about 29% of them present only once. The sample was blood. The sequence was collected from a girl aged 5-17 years with multiple sclerosis. The rearrangement joins TRBV5-6 to TRBJ2-1; perhaps TRBD1 as D (6 bases). The CDR3, as DNA: TGTGCCAGCAGCTACAGGGTTGGCAATGAGCAGTTCTTC. Encoded protein: CASSYRVGNEQFF.